This T cell receptor beta chain was sequenced for a study of blood T cell repertoires in COVID-19. TCRdb keeps only in-frame clones here, not all; method: immunoSEQ multiplex PCR. The table includes some 160,000 clones, more than 75% detected once. This clonotype originated in a woman in her 70s with COVID-19, enrolled during active disease. Material: peripheral blood.

The CDR3 DNA reads as TGTGCCAGCAGTTACCCTAGACAGGGGATTAATGAAAAACTGTTTTTT. This gives the protein CASSYPRQGINEKLFF. The V call is TRBV6-5, the J call TRBJ1-4; 8 bases fit TRBD1. The CDR3 is 16 amino acids. Unmatched junction bases numbered 6, after V lost 2 bases and J lost 4 bases. Looked up from germline, CDR1 is MNHEY and CDR2 is SVGAGI.